The rows below give T cell receptor beta chains drawn from one sample of a study of T cells in Graves' hyperthyroidism and ophthalmopathy. TCRdb re-analysed the multiplex PCR reads in MiXCR, keeping a single row per CDR3 protein. Of approximately 560,000 distinct CDR3 sequences detected, just over 45% appear once; the ten largest clones hold nearly 8.5%. The sequenced sample was peripheral blood or thyroid tissue (not recorded which). The receptors derive from a woman younger than 30 with Graves' hyperthyroidism. The CDR3 runs from the conserved cysteine through the conserved F or W. Each record gives: D gene, J gene, clone size, V gene, CDR3 protein, CDR3 DNA. The D gene is left open where the match is weak. For some rows the clone size is stated as once, few or many, or as a class when expanded; others skip it.

D: TRBD1
J: TRBJ1-2
size: many
V: TRBV10-2
CDR3: CASSDYNRGSGYTF
DNA: TGCGCCAGCAGTGACTATAACAGGGGAAGTGGCTACACCTTC

D: -
J: TRBJ1-1
size: few
V: TRBV12-3/TRBV12-4
CDR3: CASSFSTGFAEAFF
DNA: TGTGCCAGCAGTTTTAGTACAGGGTTCGCTGAAGCTTTCTTT

D: TRBD2
J: TRBJ2-7
size: -
V: TRBV24-1
CDR3: CATSDSFGSGSDEQYF
DNA: TGTGCCACCAGTGATTCCTTCGGGAGCGGGAGTGACGAGCAGTACTTC

D: -
J: TRBJ2-2
size: many
V: TRBV15
CDR3: CATRIGRELFF
DNA: TGTGCCACCAGAATTGGCCGGGAGCTGTTTTTT

D: -
J: TRBJ2-7
size: few
V: TRBV20-1
CDR3: CSARDLGRSYEQYF
DNA: TGCAGTGCTAGAGATCTCGGCAGGTCGTACGAGCAGTACTTC

D: TRBD1
J: TRBJ2-7
size: few
V: TRBV5-4
CDR3: CASSLGGQGTYEQYF
DNA: TGTGCCAGCAGCTTAGGGGGACAGGGAACCTACGAGCAGTACTTC

D: TRBD1
J: TRBJ1-2
size: -
V: TRBV10-3
CDR3: CATSIEDRGDYGYTF
DNA: TGTGCCACGTCGATAGAGGACAGGGGGGACTATGGCTACACCTTC

D: -
J: TRBJ1-6
size: -
V: TRBV7-7
CDR3: CASSTGGLNSPLHF
DNA: TGCGCCAGCAGTACAGGTGGTTTAAATTCACCCCTCCACTTT

D: -
J: TRBJ2-7
size: -
V: TRBV7-9
CDR3: CASSYSSRGRAYEQYF
DNA: TGTGCCAGCAGTTACAGTTCTCGGGGGCGCGCCTACGAGCAGTACTTC

D: -
J: TRBJ2-5
size: few
V: TRBV6-1
CDR3: CASSYSAGGETQYF
DNA: TGTGCCAGCAGTTACTCGGCTGGAGGAGAGACCCAGTACTTC

D: TRBD1
J: TRBJ1-1
size: -
V: TRBV10-1
CDR3: CASSEDGTGAFF
DNA: TGCGCCAGCAGTGAGGACGGGACAGGAGCTTTCTTT

D: -
J: TRBJ1-5
size: once
V: TRBV2
CDR3: CASSPNSQPQHF
DNA: TGTGCCAGCAGCCCGAATAGTCAGCCCCAGCATTTT

D: -
J: TRBJ1-1
size: many
V: TRBV15
CDR3: CATSRGEKNTEAFF
DNA: TGTGCCACCAGCAGGGGAGAGAAGAACACTGAAGCTTTCTTT

D: TRBD1
J: TRBJ1-2
size: -
V: TRBV24-1
CDR3: CASSRQGLYGYTF
DNA: TGTGCCAGCAGTAGACAGGGACTCTATGGCTACACCTTC

D: -
J: TRBJ1-5
size: -
V: TRBV7-2
CDR3: CASSLRPRKPQHF
DNA: TGTGCCAGCAGCTTGAGACCTAGAAAGCCCCAGCATTTT

D: -
J: TRBJ2-7
size: -
V: TRBV6-1
CDR3: CASTPQGYEQYF
DNA: TGTGCCAGCACTCCACAGGGTTATGAGCAGTACTTC

D: -
J: TRBJ2-5
size: -
V: TRBV20-1
CDR3: CSASGGRVGETQYF
DNA: TGCAGTGCTAGTGGAGGGCGGGTGGGGGAGACCCAGTACTTC

D: -
J: TRBJ1-5
size: -
V: TRBV12-3/TRBV12-4
CDR3: CASSYGAGGNQPQHF
DNA: TGTGCCAGTAGTTATGGGGCAGGGGGCAATCAGCCCCAGCATTTT

D: -
J: TRBJ1-1
size: -
V: TRBV14
CDR3: CASSQPRNTEAFF
DNA: TGTGCCAGCAGCCAACCCAGAAACACTGAAGCTTTCTTT

D: -
J: TRBJ1-1
size: -
V: TRBV6-2/TRBV6-3
CDR3: CASSYSIAGASEAFF
DNA: TGTGCCAGCAGTTACTCGATCGCGGGGGCTTCTGAAGCTTTCTTT

D: TRBD1
J: TRBJ1-2
size: -
V: TRBV7-9
CDR3: CASSPLTGGEGGYTF
DNA: TGTGCCAGCAGCCCGCTGACAGGGGGGGAAGGGGGCTACACCTTC

D: -
J: TRBJ2-7
size: -
V: TRBV20-1
CDR3: CSARDLKRSYEQYF
DNA: TGCAGTGCTAGAGATCTTAAAAGATCCTACGAGCAGTACTTC

D: -
J: TRBJ1-1
size: -
V: TRBV7-2
CDR3: CASSRNPPTADTEAFF
DNA: TGTGCCAGCAGCCGAAATCCCCCGACAGCAGACACTGAAGCTTTCTTT

D: -
J: TRBJ1-4
size: -
V: TRBV20-1
CDR3: CSALGANEKLFF
DNA: TGCAGTGCGTTAGGGGCTAATGAAAAACTGTTTTTT

D: TRBD1
J: TRBJ1-4
size: -
V: TRBV7-9
CDR3: CASSLHRGTNEKLFF
DNA: TGTGCCAGCAGCTTACACAGGGGAACTAATGAAAAACTGTTTTTT

D: -
J: TRBJ2-7
size: few
V: TRBV20-1
CDR3: CSARPTGYEQYF
DNA: TGCAGTGCTAGACCTACAGGCTACGAGCAGTACTTC

D: TRBD1
J: TRBJ2-7
size: -
V: TRBV7-9
CDR3: CASSHHTGGYEQYF
DNA: TGTGCCAGCAGTCACCATACAGGGGGCTACGAGCAGTACTTC

D: -
J: TRBJ2-5
size: -
V: TRBV6-6
CDR3: CASTGTGTRVETQYF
DNA: TGTGCCAGCACAGGGACTGGGACCAGGGTTGAGACCCAGTACTTC

D: -
J: TRBJ2-6
size: -
V: TRBV7-8
CDR3: CASSLARVSGANVLTF
DNA: TGTGCCAGCAGCTTAGCGCGGGTTTCGGGGGCCAACGTCCTGACTTTC

D: TRBD1
J: TRBJ1-2
size: -
V: TRBV4-2
CDR3: CASSPKDRYYGYTF
DNA: TGTGCCAGCAGCCCAAAGGACAGGTACTATGGCTACACCTTC

D: TRBD1
J: TRBJ2-7
size: -
V: TRBV7-2
CDR3: CASSIPGTAYEQYF
DNA: TGTGCCAGCAGCATACCCGGGACAGCTTACGAGCAGTACTTC

D: -
J: TRBJ1-1
size: many
V: TRBV2
CDR3: CASSELRGGNTEAFF
DNA: TGTGCCAGCAGTGAATTAAGGGGCGGGAACACTGAAGCTTTCTTT

D: -
J: TRBJ1-2
size: many
V: TRBV7-9
CDR3: CASSPQSRYGYTF
DNA: TGTGCCAGCAGCCCACAGTCGCGGTATGGCTACACCTTC